One sample yielded the 22 T cell receptor beta chains listed below, sequenced in a study of T cells in localized non-small cell lung cancer. Method: immunoSEQ multiplex PCR; TCRdb's copy keeps in-frame clones and lacks some. Of about 41,000 clones in the sample, approximately 80% were seen once. The input for sequencing was PBMCs, taken before any cancer treatment. Receptors originate from a man aged 40 to 75 with stage II lung adenocarcinoma.

The chain carries TRBV28 and TRBJ2-5, with 7 bases aligning to TRBD2. With 0 bases clipped from V and 1 base from J, the junction kept 5 bases outside the gene matches. Germline-derived CDR1 and CDR2 are MDHEN and SYDVKM. The CDR3 runs to 16 residues. The CDR3 here is CASSLWLAESQETQYF. The CDR3 DNA is TGTGCCAGCAGTTTATGGCTAGCGGAGTCCCAAGAGACCCAGTACTTC.

The gene calls are TRBV27 and TRBJ2-1; D is undetermined. V was trimmed by 2 bases and J by 8 bases, leaving 10 bases between them. The CDR3 length is 13 residues. Germline V gene data show CDR1 as MNHEY and CDR2 as SMNVEV (reference sequence). The CDR3 protein is CASSLRPTDEQFF. CDR3 DNA sequence: TGTGCCAGCAGTTTAAGGCCAACCGATGAGCAGTTCTTC.

The chain links TRBV29-1 to TRBJ1-3; a weak D match, TRBD1 (6 bases). V lost 6 bases and J 0 bases, leaving 12 bases between the germline ends. The CDR3 totals 14 residues. CDR1 is SQVTM, CDR2 ANQGSEA, per germline. The CDR3 loop is CSVRTARSGNTIYF. The CDR3 region has the DNA TGCAGCGTCCGGACAGCCCGCTCTGGAAACACCATATATTTT.

The rearrangement links TRBV7-9 to TRBJ2-3; no firm D call. In germline, CDR1 is SEHNR, CDR2 FQNEAQ (reference sequence). Between the trimmed V and J ends, which lost 5 bases and 2 bases, there was a span of 2 bases. CDR3 length equals 11 residues. CDR3 bases: TGTGCCAGCAGCATCACAGATACGCAGTATTTT. Protein sequence: CASSITDTQYF.

This clone was observed a handful of times. The sample has other DNA sequences that encode this CDR3 too. The rearrangement joins TRBV27 to TRBJ2-7, with D possibly called TRBD1 or TRBD2 (7 bases each). The length of the CDR3 is 15 residues. CDR1 and CDR2 from the germline V gene are MNHEY and SMNVEV (reference sequence). V was clipped by 4 bases and J by 3 bases, with 16 bases between them. The CDR3 sequence: CASSSLQGRDYEQYF. The CDR3 DNA reads TGTGCCAGCAGTTCCCTACAGGGGAGGGACTACGAGCAGTACTTC.

This clone was recorded once. The chain combines TRBV7-9 with TRBJ1-1, with D possibly TRBD1 on 6 matching bases. CDR1 SEHNR and CDR2 FQNEAQ come from the germline V gene (reference sequence). Between the trimmed V and J ends, which lost 1 base and 1 base, there was a span of 10 bases. The CDR3 is 15 amino acids. The CDR3 sequence is CASSLGGGANTEAFF. CDR3 DNA sequence: TGTGCCAGCAGCTTAGGAGGGGGGGCGAACACTGAAGCTTTCTTT.

In regard to this clone: The junction does not match germline at one end; this may be a read error. V is TRBV7-7 and J is TRBJ2-6, with D perhaps TRBD1 (5 bases). This CDR3 is 13 amino acids long. Looked up from germline, CDR1 is SSHAT and CDR2 is FNYEAQ (reference sequence). The CDR3 DNA is TGTGCTAGCAGGGACTCTGGGGCCAACGTCCTGACTTTC. Translated: CASRDSGANVLTF.

The chain combines TRBV27 with TRBJ2-1; D ambiguous. The germline V gene encodes CDR1 MNHEY and CDR2 SMNVEV (reference sequence). Trimming stripped 1 base from V and 6 bases from J, with 4 bases between. The CDR3 sequence is 12 residues long. The CDR3 loop is CASSLLGNEQFF. The CDR3 DNA reads TGTGCCAGCAGTTTATTGGGCAATGAGCAGTTCTTC.

The count of this clone is one. V gene TRBV6-5 combines with J gene TRBJ1-2; no clear D. Germline V gene data show CDR1 as MNHEY and CDR2 as SVGAGI. This CDR3 comprises 13 residues. V lost 5 bases, J lost 2 bases, and 9 bases lay in between. CDR3 sequence (DNA): TGTGCCAGCAGTGCCCAACAAAACTATGGCTACACCTTC. Protein: CASSAQQNYGYTF.

V is TRBV29-1 and J is TRBJ2-4; 8 bases are shared with TRBD1. The CDR3 is made up of 13 amino acids. J lost 6 bases, V lost 6 bases, and 7 bases had no gene match. Germline CDR1 is SQVTM and CDR2 is ANQGSEA. The DNA for the CDR3 is TGCAGCGTATACACAGGGGGTCGAAACATTCAGTACTTC. Translating it yields CSVYTGGRNIQYF.

The chain links TRBV4-3 to TRBJ2-2, with 11 bases matching TRBD2. V was pared by 4 bases and J by 1 base, with 2 bases of the junction left unmatched. The CDR3 covers 16 residues. Germline loops: CDR1 LGHNA, CDR2 YSLEER. CDR3 coding DNA: TGCGCCAGCAGCCGGGGACTAGCGGAGAACACCGGGGAGCTGTTTTTT. This codes for CASSRGLAENTGELFF.

V is TRBV18 and J is TRBJ2-5; D is possibly TRBD2 (5 bases). This CDR3 has 13 amino acids. Trimming left V 6 bases short and J 11 bases short, with 19 bases between. CDR1 KGHSH and CDR2 LQKENI come from the germline V gene. CDR3 region: CASSPSSRERQYF. The CDR3 DNA follows: TGTGCCAGCTCCCCCTCGTCGAGGGAACGGCAGTACTTC.

This clone was recorded only once. The chain uses TRBV7-3 and TRBJ1-1; D gene ambiguous. Germline CDR1 SGHTA, CDR2 FQGTGA. The V end lost 3 bases, the J end lost 1 base, and 6 bases lay between the germline ends. CDR3 length: 13 residues. The CDR3 sequence is CASSLLRNTEAFF. The CDR3 region has the DNA TGTGCCAGCAGCTTGCTACGGAACACTGAAGCTTTCTTT.

This clone was found once. The rearrangement links TRBV10-3 to TRBJ2-3; TRBD2 agrees at 10 bases. The CDR3 extends over 17 amino acids. V lost 4 bases to trimming and J lost 0 bases; unmatched junction nucleotides: 7. The V gene's germline CDR1 is ENHRY and CDR2 SYGVKD. The CDR3 spells CAISGASGSASTDTQYF. CDR3 bases: TGTGCCATCAGTGGGGCTAGCGGGAGTGCTAGCACAGATACGCAGTATTTT.

The chain recombines TRBV19 with TRBJ1-6; tentative D call: TRBD1 (5 bases). In germline, CDR1 is LNHDA, CDR2 SQIVND (reference sequence). The germline V and J ends were trimmed by 3 bases and 9 bases, with 9 bases remaining between them. The CDR3 has 13 residues. The CDR3 region is CASSIRETSPLHF. Written as DNA, the CDR3 is TGTGCCAGTAGTATCAGGGAAACTTCACCCCTCCACTTT.

The CDR3 coding sequence is TGCGCCAGCAGCCAAGAACTAGCGGGGCACCTATACCTTAATGAGCAGTTCTTC. It encodes CASSQELAGHLYLNEQFF. The chain uses TRBV4-3 and TRBJ2-1; 10 positions match TRBD2. CDR3 length equals 18 residues. Germline V lookup: CDR1 LGHNA, CDR2 YSLEER. V shed 0 bases and J 7 bases; nucleotides not matched to a gene: 12.

The V gene is TRBV6-1, the J gene TRBJ1-5; D is unresolved. CDR1 and CDR2 (germline): MNHNS, SASEGT. This CDR3 comprises 15 residues. V was shortened by 5 bases and J by 7 bases, with 18 bases between the two germline ends. CDR3 sequence: CASSKQISAGQPQHF. CDR3 sequence (DNA): TGTGCCAGCAGTAAGCAAATATCCGCCGGACAGCCCCAGCATTTT.

V is TRBV9 and J is TRBJ2-7; D tentatively fits TRBD1 or TRBD2 (5 bases each). Trimming stripped 4 bases from V and 5 bases from J, with 16 bases between. The CDR3 length is 14 residues. Germline CDR1 SGDLS, CDR2 YYNGEE. The CDR3 loop reads CASSTRTLGDEQYF. The CDR3 DNA reads TGTGCCAGCAGCACTCGGACTCTGGGGGACGAGCAGTACTTC.

The gene calls are TRBV4-3 and TRBJ1-4, with no clear D. CDR1 is LGHNA and CDR2 is YSLEER in the germline V gene. V dropped 3 bases and J dropped 2 bases, with 10 bases sitting between them. The CDR3 length is 15 residues. The CDR3 nucleotides read TGCGCCAGCAGCCAGGACCTAGGCACTAATGAAAAACTGTTTTTT. This sequence encodes CASSQDLGTNEKLFF.

This clone was picked up one time. The chain has TRBV6-1 and TRBJ2-5; D may be TRBD1 (6 bases). Trimming left V 7 bases short and J 5 bases short, with 8 bases between. CDR1 is MNHNS and CDR2 is SASEGT in the germline V gene. CDR3 size: 11 residues. CDR3 in DNA: TGTGCCAGCAATAGGGGGGAGACCCAGTACTTC. Translated: CASNRGETQYF.

V usage is TRBV5-8 and J usage is TRBJ2-7, with 8 positions matching TRBD1. CDR1 and CDR2 (germline): SGHTS, YDEGEE. J was trimmed by 3 bases and V by 4 bases; bases with no gene match: 3. This CDR3 has 13 residues. The CDR3 here is CASSRTGYYEQYF. The CDR3 DNA reads TGTGCCAGCAGCAGGACAGGGTACTACGAGCAGTACTTC.

The genes are TRBV2 and TRBJ2-2, with 11 bases identical to TRBD1. V trimming: 7 bases; J trimming: 6 bases; junction bases outside the gene matches: 4. CDR3 length: 14 residues. Germline values: CDR1 SNHLY, CDR2 FYNNEI. Here the CDR3 DNA reads TGTGCCAGCACTGGGACAGGGGGGTCCGGGGAGCTGTTTTTT. It codes for CASTGTGGSGELFF.